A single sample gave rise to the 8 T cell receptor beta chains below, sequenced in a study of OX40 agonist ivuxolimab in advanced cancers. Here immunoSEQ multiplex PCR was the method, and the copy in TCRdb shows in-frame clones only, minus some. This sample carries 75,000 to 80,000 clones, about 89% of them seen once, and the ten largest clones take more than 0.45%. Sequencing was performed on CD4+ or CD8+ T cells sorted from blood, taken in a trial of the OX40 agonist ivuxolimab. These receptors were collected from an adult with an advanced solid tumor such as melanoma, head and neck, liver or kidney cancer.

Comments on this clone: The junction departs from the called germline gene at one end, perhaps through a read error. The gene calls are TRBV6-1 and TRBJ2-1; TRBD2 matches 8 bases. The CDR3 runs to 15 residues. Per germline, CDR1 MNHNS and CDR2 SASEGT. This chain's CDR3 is CASSAGGGYGTERFF. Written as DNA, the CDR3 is TGTGCCAGCAGTGCAGGCGGGGGGTACGGGACTGAGCGGTTCTTC.

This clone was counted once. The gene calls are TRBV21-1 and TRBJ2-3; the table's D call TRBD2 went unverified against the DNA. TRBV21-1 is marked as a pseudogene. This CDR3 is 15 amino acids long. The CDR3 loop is CASSPKGGVPDTQYF. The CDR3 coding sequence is TGTGCCAGCAGCCCCAAGGGCGGGGTTCCAGATACGCAGTATTTT.

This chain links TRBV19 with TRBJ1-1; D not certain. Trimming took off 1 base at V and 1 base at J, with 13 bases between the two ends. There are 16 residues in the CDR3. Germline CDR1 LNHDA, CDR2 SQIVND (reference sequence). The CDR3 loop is CASSIARFPGNTEAFF. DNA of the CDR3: TGTGCCAGTAGTATAGCGCGCTTCCCGGGGAACACTGAAGCTTTCTTT. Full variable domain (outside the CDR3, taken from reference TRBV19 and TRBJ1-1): DGGITQSPKYLFRKEGQNVTLSCEQNLNHDAMYWYRQDPGQGLRLIYYSQIVNDFQKGDIAEGYSVSREKKESFPLTVTSAQKNPTAFYLCASSIARFPGNTEAFFGQGTRLTVV.

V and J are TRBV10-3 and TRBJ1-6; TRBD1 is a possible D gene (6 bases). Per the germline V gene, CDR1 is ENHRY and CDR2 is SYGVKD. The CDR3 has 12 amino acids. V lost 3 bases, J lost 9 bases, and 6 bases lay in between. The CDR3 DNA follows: TGTGCCATCAGTGAACAGGGTTCACCCCTCCACTTT. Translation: CAISEQGSPLHF.

CDR3 DNA sequence: TGCGCCACCCGAGGCACTGGGAACTCCTACGAGCAGTACTTC. Encoded protein: CATRGTGNSYEQYF. J is TRBJ2-7 and V is TRBV10-2; no firm D call. In germline, CDR1 is WSHSY, CDR2 SAAADI. V lost 10 bases and J 0 bases, leaving 16 bases between the germline ends. The CDR3 covers 14 residues.

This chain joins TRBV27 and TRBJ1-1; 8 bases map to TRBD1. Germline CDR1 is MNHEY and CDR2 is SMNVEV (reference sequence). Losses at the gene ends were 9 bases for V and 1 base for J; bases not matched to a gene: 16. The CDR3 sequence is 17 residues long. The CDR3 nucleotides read TGTGCCAGTAGAACACTCTCAGGGGGCGGTAAGAACACTGAAGCTTTCTTT. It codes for CASRTLSGGGKNTEAFF.

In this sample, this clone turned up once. The CDR3 DNA sequence: TGTGCCTGGAGTGTACCGAGGGCTAGCGGGAGGACCAGCCCCTACGAGCAGTACTTC. Translated: CAWSVPRASGRTSPYEQYF. This sequence joins TRBV30 and TRBJ2-7; 11 positions match TRBD2. CDR1 and CDR2 (germline): GTSNPN, SVGIG (reference sequence). The CDR3 has 19 amino acids. The trim removed 0 bases at V and 2 bases at J, leaving 15 bases unmatched.

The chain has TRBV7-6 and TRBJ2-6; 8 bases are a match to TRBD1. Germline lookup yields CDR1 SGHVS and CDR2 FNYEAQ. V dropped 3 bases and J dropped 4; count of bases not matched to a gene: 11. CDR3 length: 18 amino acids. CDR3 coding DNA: TGTGCCAGCAGCTTGTTGGGCCAGGGGGCGTGGGGGGCCAACGTCCTGACTTTC. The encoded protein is CASSLLGQGAWGANVLTF.